Below are 8 T cell receptor beta chains sequenced from a single sample in a study of blood T cell repertoires in COVID-19. Using immunoSEQ multiplex PCR, the repertoire was profiled, and TCRdb retains in-frame clones only, with some absent. The repertoire holds 130,000 to 150,000 clones, with over 75% as singletons. Sequencing was performed on PBMCs or T cells enriched from blood (not recorded which). Source of these receptors: a woman under 40 with acute COVID-19.

This clone was counted once. The genes are TRBV5-6 and TRBJ1-1; D is uncertain. Germline CDR1 is SGHDT and CDR2 is YYEEEE. The V gene lost 4 bases and the J gene lost 2 bases, with 6 bases spanning the gap. There are 12 residues in the CDR3. The CDR3 DNA reads TGTGCCAGCAGCGAGTTCAACACTGAAGCTTTCTTT. Translating gives CASSEFNTEAFF.

V gene TRBV19 combines with J gene TRBJ1-5; a weak D match, TRBD1 (5 bases). The CDR3 length is 12 residues. Germline-derived CDR1 and CDR2 are LNHDA and SQIVND (reference sequence). V shed 5 bases and J shed 6 bases, with 8 bases lying between them. The DNA for the CDR3 is TGTGCCAGTAGTCCCCAGGGTCAGCCCCAGCATTTT. This sequence encodes CASSPQGQPQHF. The complete variable domain, with remaining parts taken from reference TRBV19 and TRBJ1-5, reads DGGITQSPKYLFRKEGQNVTLSCEQNLNHDAMYWYRQDPGQGLRLIYYSQIVNDFQKGDIAEGYSVSREKKESFPLTVTSAQKNPTAFYLCASSPQGQPQHFGDGTRLSIL.

This chain connects TRBV19 to TRBJ2-1; D may be TRBD2 (6 bases). CDR1 and CDR2 from the germline V gene are LNHDA and SQIVND (reference sequence). CDR3 length: 13 amino acids. V shed 3 bases and J shed 6 bases, with 9 bases lying between them. Here the CDR3 reads CASSIEGGNEQFF. CDR3 nucleotide sequence: TGTGCCAGTAGTATTGAGGGAGGCAATGAGCAGTTCTTC.

The chain has TRBV28 and TRBJ2-3; 7 bases map to TRBD2. Germline CDR1 MDHEN, CDR2 SYDVKM. The CDR3 is 14 amino acids. V gave up 5 bases and J gave up 11 bases; unmatched junction bases: 13. DNA of the CDR3: TGTGCCAGCAGTGGGACTACTCCAGGTATCAGGCAGTATTTT. Translated, it gives CASSGTTPGIRQYF. The full variable domain, with the rest looked up from reference TRBV28 and TRBJ2-3, is DVKVTQSSRYLVKRTGEKVFLECVQDMDHENMFWYRQDPGLGLRLIYFSYDVKMKEKGDIPEGYSVSREKKERFSLILESASTNQTSMYLCASSGTTPGIRQYFGPGTRLTVL.

The genes are TRBV6-2 or TRBV6-3 and TRBJ1-2; D is unclear. Trimming pared 2 bases from V and 4 bases from J, leaving 5 bases between. This CDR3 comprises 12 residues. The germline V gene encodes CDR1 MNHEY and CDR2 SVGEGT. CDR3 region: CASSYAVYGYTF. The DNA for the CDR3 is TGTGCCAGCAGTTACGCAGTCTATGGCTACACCTTC.

This clone was detected many times. The chain joins TRBV2 to TRBJ2-7, with 8 nucleotides matching TRBD1. After removal of 5 bases from V and 3 bases from J, the junction contained 3 bases not matched to a gene. CDR3 length: 13 amino acids. The germline CDR1 and CDR2 sequences are SNHLY and FYNNEI. The CDR3 DNA sequence: TGTGCCAGCAGTCTAGGACAGGGCTACGAGCAGTACTTC. Amino acids: CASSLGQGYEQYF.

The chain's CDR3 is CASSKLKGAAGTDTQYF. The CDR3 bases are TGTGCCAGCAGTAAGTTGAAGGGGGCGGCTGGCACAGATACGCAGTATTTT. This chain links TRBV2 with TRBJ2-3; 7 bases are a match to TRBD1. Germline V lookup: CDR1 SNHLY, CDR2 FYNNEI. J lost 1 base, V lost 5 bases, and 12 bases had no gene match. CDR3 length: 17 amino acids.

V is TRBV9 and J is TRBJ2-7, with 9 bases matching TRBD2. Unmatched junction bases numbered 13, after V lost 4 bases and J lost 5 bases. The CDR3 length is 16 residues. Germline V CDR1 and CDR2: SGDLS, YYNGEE. As DNA, the CDR3 is TGTGCCAGCAGCCCCCAGGCTAGCGGGATTCCCAACGAGCAGTACTTC. The encoded protein is CASSPQASGIPNEQYF.